Reported below is one TCR beta chain. Its antigen is currently unknown. This entry belongs to a study of OX40 agonist ivuxolimab in advanced cancers. Study in general: Prior checkpoint blockade (anti-PD-1, anti-PD-L1 or anti-CTLA-4) was permitted; approximately 41% had it. Overall study findings and caveats: Which antigen the expanded peripheral T cells recognized is unknown.

This CDR3 has 15 residues. The V end was cut by 2 bases, the J end by 1 base, with 9 bases between. Measured with immunoSEQ multiplex PCR; TCRdb has only the in-frame clones, and not every one. The table has about 36,000 clones, more than 70% seen once. This material consisted of CD4+ or CD8+ T cells sorted from blood, taken in a trial of the OX40 agonist ivuxolimab. V usage is TRBV23-1 and J usage is TRBJ2-4; D is perhaps TRBD1 (6 bases). TRBV23-1 has ORF status, its function being uncertain. The receptor was isolated from an adult with an advanced solid tumor such as melanoma, head and neck, liver or kidney cancer. In DNA form, the CDR3 reads TGCGCCAGCAGTCAAAGGACAGCCGCCAAAAACATTCAGTACTTC. Residues: CASSQRTAAKNIQYF.